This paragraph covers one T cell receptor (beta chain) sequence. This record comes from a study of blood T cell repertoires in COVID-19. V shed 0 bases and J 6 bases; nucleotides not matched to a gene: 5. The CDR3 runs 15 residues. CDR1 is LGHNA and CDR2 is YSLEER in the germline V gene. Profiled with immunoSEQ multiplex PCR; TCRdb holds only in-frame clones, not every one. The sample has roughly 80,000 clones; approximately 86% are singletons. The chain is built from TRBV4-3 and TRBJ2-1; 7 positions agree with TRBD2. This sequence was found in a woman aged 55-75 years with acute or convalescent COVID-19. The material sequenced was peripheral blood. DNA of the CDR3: TGCGCCAGCAGCCAAGATTCAGGGAGGGGCAATGAGCAGTTCTTC. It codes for CASSQDSGRGNEQFF.